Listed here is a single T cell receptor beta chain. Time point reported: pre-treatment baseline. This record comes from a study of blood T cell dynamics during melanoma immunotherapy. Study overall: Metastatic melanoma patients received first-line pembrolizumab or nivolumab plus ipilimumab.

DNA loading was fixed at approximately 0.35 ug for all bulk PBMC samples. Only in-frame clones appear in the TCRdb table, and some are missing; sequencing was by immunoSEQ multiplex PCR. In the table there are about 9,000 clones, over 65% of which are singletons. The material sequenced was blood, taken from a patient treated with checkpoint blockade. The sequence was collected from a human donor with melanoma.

The CDR3 spells CASSLVGGGEKLFF. The CDR3 DNA reads TGTGCCAGCAGCTTAGTAGGCGGGGGGGAAAAACTGTTTTTT. The chain combines TRBV7-9 with TRBJ1-4; a possible D gene is TRBD1 (5 bases). The CDR3 is made up of 14 amino acids. Germline V gives CDR1 SEHNR, CDR2 FQNEAQ (reference sequence). Trimming stripped 1 base from V and 8 bases from J, with 11 bases between.